The TCR beta chain described here comes from a study of control samples from healthy donors and cancer patients. The CDR3 sequence is 20 residues long. Germline-derived CDR1 and CDR2 are MNHEY and SMNVEV (reference sequence). V was trimmed by 2 bases and J by 3 bases, leaving 26 bases between them. TCRdb's table, derived via immunoSEQ multiplex PCR, lists solely in-frame clones and lacks some. The repertoire holds around 23,000 clones, with around 83% as singletons. The chain combines TRBV27 with TRBJ1-5; D unresolved. Sequenced input: PBMCs. This receptor was obtained from a man aged 55-75 years with head and neck cancer. The CDR3 reads CASSLEEKRTTLISNQPQHF. The CDR3 DNA is TGTGCCAGCAGTTTAGAGGAGAAAAGGACTACCTTAATATCCAATCAGCCCCAGCATTTT.